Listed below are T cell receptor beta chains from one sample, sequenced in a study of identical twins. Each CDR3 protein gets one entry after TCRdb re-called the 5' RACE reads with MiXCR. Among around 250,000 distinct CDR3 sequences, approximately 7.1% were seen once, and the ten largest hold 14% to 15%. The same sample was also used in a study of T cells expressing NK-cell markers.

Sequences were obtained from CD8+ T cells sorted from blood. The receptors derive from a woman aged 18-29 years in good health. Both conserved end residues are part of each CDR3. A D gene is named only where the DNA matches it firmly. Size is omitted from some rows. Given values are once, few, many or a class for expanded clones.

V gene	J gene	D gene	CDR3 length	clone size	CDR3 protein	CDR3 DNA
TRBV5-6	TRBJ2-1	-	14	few	CASSQTDRYNEQFF	TGTGCCAGCAGCCAAACCGACAGGTACAATGAGCAGTTCTTC
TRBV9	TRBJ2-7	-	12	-	CASSADSSEQYF	TGTGCCAGCAGCGCCGACAGTTCCGAGCAGTACTTC
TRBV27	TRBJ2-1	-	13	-	CASSLVQYNEQFF	TGTGCCAGCAGTTTAGTACAATACAATGAGCAGTTCTTC
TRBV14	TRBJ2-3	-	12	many	CASSQGGDTQYF	TGTGCCAGCAGCCAAGGGGGAGATACGCAGTATTTT
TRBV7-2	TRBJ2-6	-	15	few	CASSLARTGANVLTF	TGTGCCAGCAGCTTAGCCAGGACTGGGGCCAACGTCCTGACTTTC
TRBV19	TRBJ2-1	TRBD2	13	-	CASRSLGRGEQFF	TGTGCCAGTAGATCACTCGGGAGGGGTGAGCAGTTCTTC
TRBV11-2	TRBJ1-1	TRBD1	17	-	CASSSGQGASVNTEAFF	TGTGCCAGCAGCTCCGGGCAGGGGGCGTCGGTGAACACTGAAGCTTTCTTT
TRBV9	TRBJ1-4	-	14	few	CASSVAGGNEKLFF	TGTGCCAGCAGCGTAGCGGGAGGGAATGAAAAACTGTTTTTT
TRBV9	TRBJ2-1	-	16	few	CASSPVGREPNNEQFF	TGTGCCAGCAGCCCCGTGGGTAGGGAACCTAACAATGAGCAGTTCTTC
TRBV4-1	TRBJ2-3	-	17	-	CASSLPPDRASTDTQYF	TGCGCCAGCAGCCTCCCACCGGACAGAGCTAGCACAGATACGCAGTATTTT
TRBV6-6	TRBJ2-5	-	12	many	CASRGDGETQYF	TGTGCCAGCAGAGGGGACGGAGAGACCCAGTACTTC
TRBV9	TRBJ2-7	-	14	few	CASSVLAIGGEQYF	TGTGCCAGCAGCGTGCTAGCGATAGGAGGCGAGCAGTACTTC
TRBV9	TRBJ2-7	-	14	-	CASSGRDSTYEQYF	TGTGCCAGCAGTGGCCGGGATTCTACCTACGAGCAGTACTTC
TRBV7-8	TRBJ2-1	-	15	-	CASSFGGGSYNEQSF	-
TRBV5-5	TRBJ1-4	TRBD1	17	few	CASSLVGQGLLNEKLFF	TGTGCCAGCAGCTTGGTGGGACAGGGTCTCCTTAATGAAAAACTGTTTTTT
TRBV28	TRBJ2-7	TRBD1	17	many	CASTTNLGDRSPYEQYF	TGTGCCAGCACCACGAACCTCGGGGACAGGAGCCCCTACGAGCAGTACTTC
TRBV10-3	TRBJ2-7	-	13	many	CAISDQQDYEQYF	TGTGCCATCAGTGACCAACAGGACTACGAGCAGTACTTC
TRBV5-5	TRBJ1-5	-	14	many	CASSLGGTSEPQHF	TGTGCCAGCAGCTTGGGGGGGACGAGTGAGCCCCAGCATTTT
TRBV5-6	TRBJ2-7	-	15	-	CASSPPGRVSLEQYF	TGTGCCAGCAGCCCGCCGGGGCGGGTGTCCCTCGAGCAGTACTTC
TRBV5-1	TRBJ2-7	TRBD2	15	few	CASRETSGASYEQYF	TGCGCCAGCAGGGAGACTAGCGGGGCCTCCTACGAGCAGTACTTC
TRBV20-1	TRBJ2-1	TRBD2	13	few	CSVQPGSAGEGFF	TGCAGTGTTCAACCTGGGTCAGCGGGAGAAGGCTTCTTC
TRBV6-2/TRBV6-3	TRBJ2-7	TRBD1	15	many	CASSKPGQSSYEQYF	TGTGCCAGCAGTAAGCCGGGACAGAGCTCCTACGAGCAGTACTTC
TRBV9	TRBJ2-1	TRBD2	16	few	CASSDGASGSLHEQFF	TGTGCCAGCAGCGACGGCGCCAGCGGGAGTCTGCATGAGCAGTTCTTC
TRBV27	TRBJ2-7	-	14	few	CASSPSSIPYEQYF	TGTGCCAGCAGCCCAAGTAGCATCCCCTACGAGCAGTACTTC
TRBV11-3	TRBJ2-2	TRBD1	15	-	CASSPRDRGDGELFF	TGTGCCAGCAGCCCGCGGGACAGGGGTGACGGGGAGCTGTTTTTT